These T cell receptor beta chains were read from a single sample in a study of cytotoxic CD8 clonotypes in ibrutinib-treated CLL. The data were produced by immunoSEQ multiplex PCR, yet TCRdb's version contains in-frame clones alone and is incomplete. Of about 310,000 clones listed, 80% are singletons. This material consisted of PBMCs, taken before ibrutinib treatment. These receptors were taken from a human donor with chronic lymphocytic leukemia. CDR3s include the opening cysteine and the closing phenylalanine or tryptophan. The D gene is left open where the match is weak. Not every row has a clone size; where given, it reads once, few, many or a size class.

J gene,V gene,clone size,D gene,CDR3 protein,CDR3 DNA
TRBJ2-3,TRBV5-1,.,TRBD2,CASSLGLASSTDTQYF,TGCGCCAGCAGCTTGGGACTAGCGTCTAGCACAGATACGCAGTATTTT
TRBJ1-3,TRBV7-2,.,.,CASSLVGGRYGNTIYF,TGTGCCAGCAGCTTAGTGGGAGGGAGGTACGGAAACACCATATATTTT
TRBJ2-3,TRBV9,.,.,CASSVGAGPGTDTQYF,TGTGCCAGCAGCGTAGGCGCAGGGCCGGGTACAGATACGCAGTATTTT
TRBJ1-2,TRBV4-3,.,.,CASSRGDGDYTF,TGCGCCAGCAGCCGCGGGGACGGGGACTACACCTTC
TRBJ2-3,TRBV5-1,.,TRBD2,CASARTGRETEDTQYF,TGCGCCAGCGCAAGGACCGGGCGGGAGACGGAGGATACGCAGTATTTT
TRBJ1-3,TRBV5-1,.,.,CASSPGQRTSGNTIYF,TGCGCCAGCAGCCCCGGACAGAGGACCTCTGGAAACACCATATATTTT
TRBJ2-1,TRBV30,.,TRBD1,CAWSLGQDNEQFF,TGTGCCTGGAGTCTGGGACAGGACAATGAGCAGTTCTTC
TRBJ2-3,TRBV25-1,.,TRBD2,CASSEFRTSGSKDDTQYF,TGTGCCAGCAGTGAATTTAGGACTAGCGGGAGTAAGGACGATACGCAGTATTTT
TRBJ2-2,TRBV5-6,.,TRBD2,CASSLSWEGGNTGELFF,TGTGCCAGCAGCCTGTCTTGGGAGGGCGGGAACACCGGGGAGCTGTTTTTT
TRBJ1-1,TRBV19,.,TRBD1,CASRTGRVTEAFF,TGTGCCAGTAGGACAGGGCGCGTTACTGAAGCTTTCTTT
TRBJ2-2,TRBV5-1,.,.,CASSPVGITNTGELFF,TGCGCCAGCAGCCCGGTGGGAATAACAAACACCGGGGAGCTGTTTTTT
TRBJ2-3,TRBV5-4,.,TRBD2,CASSPGTSGGGQLTQYF,TGTGCCAGCAGCCCCGGGACTAGCGGGGGGGGACAGCTTACGCAGTATTTT
TRBJ1-5,TRBV5-1,.,.,CASSPGDGNQPQHF,TGCGCCAGCAGCCCAGGGGACGGGAATCAGCCCCAGCATTTT
TRBJ2-3,TRBV2,.,.,CASTAQRTDTQYF,TGTGCCAGCACAGCACAACGCACAGATACGCAGTATTTT
TRBJ2-1,TRBV7-6,.,TRBD2,CASSRRLAGDEQFF,TGTGCCAGCAGCCGAAGACTAGCGGGCGATGAGCAGTTCTTC
TRBJ1-2,TRBV4-2,.,.,CASSQGDGGGYTF,TGTGCCAGCAGCCAAGGAGACGGGGGAGGCTACACCTTC
TRBJ2-7,TRBV15,.,TRBD1,CATSRDHTGGWDEQYF,TGTGCCACCAGCAGAGATCATACAGGGGGCTGGGACGAGCAGTACTTC
TRBJ1-4,TRBV19,once,TRBD1,CASSRTGPNEKLFF,TGTGCCAGTAGCAGGACAGGGCCTAATGAAAAACTGTTTTTT
TRBJ1-1,TRBV2,few,.,CASSDEGGTEAFF,TGTGCCAGCAGTGATGAGGGGGGCACTGAAGCTTTCTTT
TRBJ2-7,TRBV19,.,.,CASSIGPGPYEQYF,TGTGCCAGTAGTATAGGTCCAGGACCCTACGAGCAGTACTTC
TRBJ2-1,TRBV28,many,TRBD2,CASSLGTTYNEQFF,TGTGCCAGCAGTTTGGGGACTACCTACAATGAGCAGTTCTTC
TRBJ2-7,TRBV4-2,few,TRBD1,CASSQRTGTGNEQYF,TGTGCCAGCAGCCAAAGGACCGGGACAGGGAACGAGCAGTACTTC
TRBJ2-7,TRBV18,.,TRBD1,CASSPSGTGGRYF,TGTGCCAGCTCACCAAGTGGGACAGGGGGCCGGTACTTC